The 18 T cell receptor beta chains reported below all come from one sample, sequenced in a study of blood T cell repertoires in COVID-19. Sequencing was performed with immunoSEQ multiplex PCR; in TCRdb, only in-frame clones are kept and a portion is missing. In the table there are over 70,000 clones, around 79% of which are singletons. Material: peripheral blood. Receptors were obtained from an elderly woman with acute or convalescent COVID-19.

This chain uses TRBV24-1 with TRBJ2-3; 7 nucleotides match TRBD1. Germline V gene lookup returns CDR1 KGHDR and CDR2 SFDVKD. The V and J ends lost 9 bases and 1 base, in that order; junction bases with no gene match: 9. The CDR3 spans 15 residues. CDR3 region: CATETRQGGTDTQYF. For the CDR3, the DNA is TGTGCCACCGAAACCCGACAGGGAGGCACAGATACGCAGTATTTT.

The V call is TRBV5-1, the J call TRBJ1-3; possibly TRBD1 for D (5 bases). The CDR3 sequence is 14 residues long. Germline-derived CDR1 and CDR2 are SGHRS and YFSETQ. V was shortened by 4 bases and J by 8 bases, with 16 bases between the two germline ends. CDR3 DNA sequence: TGCGCCAGCAGCCTTGGGGGGACGCGGGACACCATATATTTT. It yields the protein CASSLGGTRDTIYF.

The chain is built from TRBV7-9 and TRBJ1-1; TRBD1 matches 7 bases. CDR1 is SEHNR and CDR2 is FQNEAQ in the germline V gene (reference sequence). V was clipped by 1 base and J by 5 bases; unmatched bases: 4. The CDR3 is made up of 14 amino acids. CDR3 nucleotides: TGTGCCAGCAGCTTAGACAGGGGAGCGACTGAAGCTTTCTTT. Residues: CASSLDRGATEAFF. Looking up the rest from reference TRBV7-9 and TRBJ1-1 gives the full variable domain: DTGVSQNPRHKITKRGQNVTFRCDPISEHNRLYWYRQTLGQGPEFLTYFQNEAQLEKSRLLSDRFSAERPKGSFSTLEIQRTEQGDSAMYLCASSLDRGATEAFFGQGTRLTVV.

The rearrangement joins TRBV6-2 or TRBV6-3 to TRBJ2-7, with a tentative D call TRBD1 (6 bases). The germline CDR1 and CDR2 sequences are MNHEY and SVGEGT. The CDR3 contains 15 residues. The V and J ends lost 4 bases and 1 base respectively, with 14 bases between them. This chain's CDR3 is CASSSGQASSYEQYF. The DNA of the CDR3 is TGTGCCAGCAGTTCGGGACAAGCGTCGTCCTACGAGCAGTACTTC.

V gene TRBV6-5 combines with J gene TRBJ1-2; tentatively, D is TRBD1 (6 bases). Deletions cut 10 bases from V and 2 bases from J, with 20 bases between. The CDR3 runs 15 residues. The germline gives CDR1 MNHEY, CDR2 SVGAGI. The CDR3 DNA is TGTGCCACCACCCAGAGGGACAAACAGAACTATGGCTACACCTTC. This codes for CATTQRDKQNYGYTF.

The chain links TRBV14 to TRBJ2-5; D call uncertain. The CDR3 contains 12 residues. In germline, CDR1 is SGHDN, CDR2 FVKESK. V shed 1 base and J shed 9 bases, with 9 bases lying between them. CDR3 nucleotide sequence: TGTGCCAGCAGCCAAGGCGGATGGGCCCAGTACTTC. As protein: CASSQGGWAQYF.

The gene calls are TRBV7-2 and TRBJ1-2; 8 nucleotides match TRBD1. CDR1 and CDR2 (germline): SGHTA, FQGNSA. The CDR3 is 14 amino acids. Trimming at V came to 5 bases and at J to 6 bases, leaving 8 bases not matched to a gene. CDR3 loop: CASSGQGGFNGYTF. The CDR3 coding sequence is TGTGCCAGCAGCGGACAGGGCGGTTTTAATGGCTACACCTTC.

The chain links TRBV10-3 to TRBJ1-2; 7 nucleotides align to TRBD1. V was clipped by 3 bases and J by 2 bases; unmatched bases: 15. CDR3 length equals 18 residues. Germline loops: CDR1 ENHRY, CDR2 SYGVKD. CDR3 DNA sequence: TGTGCCATCAGTGATCTGACCAGGGGGGTGACAGAGAACTATGGCTACACCTTC. Encoded protein: CAISDLTRGVTENYGYTF.

This clone was seen a few times. CDR3 residues: CASSLTGSGEQYF. The CDR3 DNA reads TGCGCCAGCAGCCTGACAGGGTCGGGGGAGCAGTACTTC. The chain links TRBV4-3 to TRBJ2-7; TRBD1 matches at 7 bases. V gave up 4 bases and J gave up 7 bases; unmatched junction bases: 7. Per the germline V gene, CDR1 is LGHNA and CDR2 is YSLEER. The CDR3 spans 13 residues.

This chain links TRBV27 with TRBJ1-2, with D perhaps TRBD1 (5 bases). The CDR3 loop spans 15 amino acids. Germline loops: CDR1 MNHEY, CDR2 SMNVEV (reference sequence). Trimming took 2 bases from V and 4 from J, leaving 14 bases between them. CDR3 amino acids: CASSLKGWQGYGYTF. CDR3 nucleotides: TGTGCCAGCAGTTTAAAGGGTTGGCAGGGCTATGGCTACACCTTC.

This sequence joins TRBV19 and TRBJ1-2; 9 bases align to TRBD1. V lost 2 bases to trimming and J lost 5 bases; unmatched junction nucleotides: 6. The length of the CDR3 is 15 residues. Germline V lookup: CDR1 LNHDA, CDR2 SQIVND (reference sequence). The CDR3 sequence: CASSIQTGGAYGYTF. In DNA, the CDR3 is TGTGCCAGTAGTATACAAACAGGGGGCGCGTATGGCTACACCTTC.

This clone was found a few times. V is TRBV5-4 and J is TRBJ2-1; D is possibly TRBD2 (6 bases). The V end was cut by 6 bases, the J end by 5 bases, with 18 bases between. This CDR3 spans 15 amino acids. Germline V gene data show CDR1 as SGHNT and CDR2 as YYREEE (reference sequence). CDR3 residues: CASTPVRRVDNEQFF. Here the CDR3 DNA reads TGTGCCAGCACCCCGGTGCGGAGGGTCGACAATGAGCAGTTCTTC.

The chain couples TRBV10-3 to TRBJ2-6; D not resolved. CDR1 and CDR2 (germline): ENHRY, SYGVKD. The CDR3 is 16 residues long. Deletions cut 2 bases from V and 1 base from J, with 9 bases between. This CDR3 is CAISEPQISGANVLTF. Written as DNA, the CDR3 is TGTGCCATCAGTGAGCCCCAGATATCTGGGGCCAACGTCCTGACTTTC.

The gene calls are TRBV4-1 and TRBJ1-5, with 9 bases that match TRBD1. V gave up 5 bases and J gave up 7 bases; unmatched junction bases: 6. Germline CDR1 reads MGHRA; CDR2 reads YSYEKL. This CDR3 contains 14 residues. CDR3 nucleotide sequence: TGCGCCAGCAGCAAGGGACAGGGAAGCCAGCCCCAGCATTTT. Translated: CASSKGQGSQPQHF.

Concerning this clone itself: One junction end disagrees with the germline gene, perhaps due to a read error. The DNA for the CDR3 is TGTGCCAGCAGCCGAGGAGGGGAGGCCACCGAGGAGCTGTTTTTT. Its protein is CASSRGGEATEELFF. The chain recombines TRBV11-1 with TRBJ2-2; a weak D match, TRBD2 (6 bases). This CDR3 spans 15 amino acids. The germline V gene has CDR1 SGHAT and CDR2 FQDESV (reference sequence).

The rearrangement links TRBV29-1 to TRBJ2-1; 7 bases match TRBD2. The CDR3 is made up of 15 amino acids. CDR1 SQVTM and CDR2 ANQGSEA come from the germline V gene. Losses at the gene ends were 2 bases for V and 10 bases for J; bases not matched to a gene: 14. The DNA for the CDR3 is TGCAGCGTTGAATTTTCTGGGGGACTACCAGGGGAGCAGTTCTTC. Its protein is CSVEFSGGLPGEQFF.

The genes are TRBV29-1 and TRBJ1-2; TRBD1 aligns across 8 bases. The V segment lost 6 bases and the J segment 9 bases; nucleotides outside the gene matches: 12. The CDR3 is 13 amino acids. Germline values: CDR1 SQVTM, CDR2 ANQGSEA. Here the CDR3 DNA reads TGCAGCGTATCAATCGACAGGGGTGGTCGCTACACCTTC. Translated, it gives CSVSIDRGGRYTF.

This chain connects TRBV18 to TRBJ2-6, with D tentatively TRBD1 (6 bases). Germline V gene data show CDR1 as KGHSH and CDR2 as LQKENI. The CDR3 runs 18 residues. The V gene lost 2 bases and the J gene lost 0 bases, with 14 bases spanning the gap. The CDR3 region is CASSPRQVSSSGANVLTF. CDR3 in DNA: TGTGCCAGCTCACCAAGACAGGTATCCAGCTCTGGGGCCAACGTCCTGACTTTC.